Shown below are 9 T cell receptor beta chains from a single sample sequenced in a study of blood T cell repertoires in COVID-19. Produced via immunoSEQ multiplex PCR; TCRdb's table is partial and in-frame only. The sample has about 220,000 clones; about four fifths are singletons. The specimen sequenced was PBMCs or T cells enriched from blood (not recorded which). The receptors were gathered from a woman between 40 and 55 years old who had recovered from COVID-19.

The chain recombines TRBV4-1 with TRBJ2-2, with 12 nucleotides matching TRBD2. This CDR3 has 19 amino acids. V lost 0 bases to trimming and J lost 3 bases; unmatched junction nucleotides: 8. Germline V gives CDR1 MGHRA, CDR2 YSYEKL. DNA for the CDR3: TGCGCCAGCAGCCAAGAGAGGACTAGCGGGATATCCTACACCGGGGAGCTGTTTTTT. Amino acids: CASSQERTSGISYTGELFF.

The CDR3 sequence is CASSLRVPGNTIYF. Written as DNA, the CDR3 is TGTGCCAGCAGCTTGCGGGTTCCTGGAAACACCATATATTTT. The chain carries TRBV11-2 and TRBJ1-3; D not resolved. Trimming took 3 bases from V and 2 from J, leaving 8 bases between them. The CDR3 extends over 14 amino acids. The germline V gene has CDR1 SGHAT and CDR2 FQNNGV.

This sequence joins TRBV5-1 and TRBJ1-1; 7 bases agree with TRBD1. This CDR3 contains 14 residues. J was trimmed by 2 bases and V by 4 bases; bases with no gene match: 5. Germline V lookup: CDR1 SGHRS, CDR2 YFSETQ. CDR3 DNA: TGCGCCAGCAGCCCGGGGACAGTCAACACTGAAGCTTTCTTT. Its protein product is CASSPGTVNTEAFF. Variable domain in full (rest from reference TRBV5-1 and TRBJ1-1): KAGVTQTPRYLIKTRGQQVTLSCSPISGHRSVSWYQQTPGQGLQFLFEYFSETQRNKGNFPGRFSGRQFSNSRSEMNVSTLELGDSALYLCASSPGTVNTEAFFGQGTRLTVV.

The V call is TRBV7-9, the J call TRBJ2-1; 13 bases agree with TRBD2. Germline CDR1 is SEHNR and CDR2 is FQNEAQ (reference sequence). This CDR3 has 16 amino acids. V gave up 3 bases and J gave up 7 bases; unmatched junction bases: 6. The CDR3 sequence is CASSFLGLAGRNEQFF. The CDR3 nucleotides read TGTGCCAGCAGCTTTTTGGGACTAGCGGGAAGAAATGAGCAGTTCTTC.

CDR3 nucleotide sequence: TGTGCCAGCAGCTTAGTGGGTGTCCCCTCGGGGTTCTTT. Residues: CASSLVGVPSGFF. V usage is TRBV11-2 and J usage is TRBJ1-1; D is uncertain. The germline gives CDR1 SGHAT, CDR2 FQNNGV. The V end lost 1 base, the J end lost 14 bases, and 17 bases lay between the germline ends. This CDR3 is built from 13 residues.

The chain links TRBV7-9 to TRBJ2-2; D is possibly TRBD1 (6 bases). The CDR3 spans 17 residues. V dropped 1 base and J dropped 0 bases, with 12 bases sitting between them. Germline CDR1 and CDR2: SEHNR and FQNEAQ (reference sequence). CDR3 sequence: CASSLVWGPTNTGELFF. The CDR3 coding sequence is TGTGCCAGCAGCTTAGTCTGGGGGCCTACGAACACCGGGGAGCTGTTTTTT.

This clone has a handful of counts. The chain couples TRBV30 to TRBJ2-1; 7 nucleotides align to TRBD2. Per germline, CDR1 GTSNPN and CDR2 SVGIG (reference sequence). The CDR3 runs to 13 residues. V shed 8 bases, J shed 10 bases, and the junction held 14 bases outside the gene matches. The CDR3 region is CAGRGSGIKEQFF. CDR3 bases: TGTGCCGGTCGGGGAAGCGGGATCAAAGAGCAGTTCTTC.

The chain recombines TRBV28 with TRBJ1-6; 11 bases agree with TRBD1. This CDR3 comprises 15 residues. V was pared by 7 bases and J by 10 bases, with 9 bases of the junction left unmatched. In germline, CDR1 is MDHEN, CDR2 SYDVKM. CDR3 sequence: CASIQGDRGWSPLHF. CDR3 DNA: TGTGCCAGCATCCAAGGGGACAGGGGGTGGTCACCCCTCCACTTT.

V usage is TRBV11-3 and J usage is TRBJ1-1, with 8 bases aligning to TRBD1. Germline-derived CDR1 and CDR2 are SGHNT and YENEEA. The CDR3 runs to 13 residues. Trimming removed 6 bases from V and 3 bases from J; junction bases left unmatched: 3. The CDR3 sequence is CASRRQGYTEAFF. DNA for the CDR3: TGTGCCAGCAGACGACAGGGGTACACTGAAGCTTTCTTT.